Included here is one T cell receptor beta chain sequence, with context. The table lists this clone with a few counts. What this receptor recognizes is not known. Base qualities are missing; no much larger clone stands one base away. The CDR3 regions of human TCRbeta chains were subjected to immunosequencing. The original methods were these. TCRs in the repertoires were compared against a reference library of SARS-CoV-2-specific TCRs that had been generated with the MIRA antigen-specificity platform. Breadth was defined as the fraction of unique TCRs that were SARS-CoV-2-associated. Depth was defined as the fraction of total T cells that were SARS-CoV-2-associated. Each spike-specific TCR was assigned to its reactive spike region and to a CD4 or CD8 class using the MIRA data. Log10-transformed breadth and depth values were compared by one-way ANOVA with Sidak's multiple comparisons tests. Drawn from immuneACCESS, this table holds only the in-frame rearrangements with V and J called that TCRdb kept. Clones are partly lost; checked studies trace under half to an unresolved V gene and leave the rest unexplained. That table supplies the V and J calls and clone size; D and trimming were determined from the DNA. Recorded for this sample are 140,000 to 150,000 clones; 90% to 95% of them occurred a single time. The ten most abundant clones make up roughly 12% of the sample.

V loses 4 bases of germline sequence and J loses 13 bases, and the interval between the two ends is 16 bases. Taken from cysteine to phenylalanine, the CDR3 has 11 residues. The CDR3 DNA has 33 bases and is translated from base 1. From the germline V gene, CDR1 is SQVTM and CDR2 is ANQGSEA. These data belong to a study of T cell responses to AZD1222 COVID-19 vaccine (dated by TCRdb to the early 2020s). A note on the overall study: A total of 233 trial participants underwent TCR sequencing, of whom about 210 received two doses of AZD1222 and around 26 received two doses of the MenACWY control vaccine. Trial participants were enrolled by age into subgroups of 18-55, 56-69 and 70-plus years, and around 150, 28 and 57 TCR-sequenced participants, respectively, were included in these subgroups. The study at large found these results: Conclusions about previously exposed vaccinees were limited because only six AZD1222 recipients were SARS-CoV-2 seropositive at baseline. Epitopes outside the regions mutated in the B.1.351 and B.1.1.7 variants were reportedly recognized by nearly half of the unique spike-specific TCRs. A significant rise in spike-specific TCR breadth and depth was observed after two AZD1222 doses relative to day 0 and relative to MenACWY recipients. Participants were mostly white British and included more females than males, and it was suggested by the authors that clonal diversity may have been underestimated. No day 14 peak-response samples were available, so repertoires were characterized only after the peak T cell response. CD4 TCRs associated with the vaccine covered the entire spike protein, and the dominant responses were in regions 160-218 and 743-854. In the small 56-69-year group, the increase in depth fell short of significance, most likely because of low power.

The meaning of the sample's time point label: sample from adult after SARS-CoV-2 infection, after symptom onset. Two convalescent COVID-19 patients, sampled after symptom onset from adults with prior SARS-CoV-2 infection, were also TCR-sequenced for comparison. This TCR was sampled from an adult who had recovered from COVID-19. The receptor chain draws on TRBV29-1 and TRBJ1-2; TRBD1 could be the D gene, as 6 bases match. The sequences come from peripheral blood, collected after recovery from COVID-19. CDR3 sequence: CSVGQAWSSTF. The bases are TGCAGCGTTGGACAGGCCTGGTCTTCCACCTTC.